This entry describes one T cell receptor beta chain. The data are from a study of blood T cell repertoires in COVID-19. The CDR3 extends over 15 amino acids. The germline CDR1 and CDR2 sequences are SGHTA and FQGTGA. V lost 5 bases and J lost 1; bases outside the gene matches: 6. In the original processing: By means of reference gene primer amplification, nucleated cell counts were estimated. Only in-frame clones appear in the TCRdb table, and some are missing; sequencing was by immunoSEQ multiplex PCR. The V and J calls and the clone size are those of that table, but D and trimming were determined from the DNA. The profile shows 350,000 to 400,000 clones, approximately 90% of them singletons. Ages ranged from about 18 to 89 years, with residence in 24 US areas. Membership in each cohort depended on participant-reported clinical history.

The sequenced sample was PBMCs or T cells enriched from blood (not recorded which). V usage is TRBV7-3 and J usage is TRBJ2-7, with 9 bases aligning to TRBD1. The receptor was isolated from a woman between 40 and 50 years old who had been exposed to COVID-19. CDR3 sequence reads: CASSITGQGSYEQYF. In nucleotides, the CDR3 is TGTGCCAGCAGCATCACGGGACAGGGTTCCTACGAGCAGTACTTC.